The rows below give T cell receptor beta chains drawn from one sample of a study of identical twins. From the 5' RACE reads, TCRdb called clonotypes with MiXCR, one entry per CDR3 protein. The sample holds about 730,000 distinct CDR3 sequences, approximately 21% seen once. The same sample was also used in a study of T cells expressing NK-cell markers.

Sequenced material: PBMCs. Source of these receptors: a young woman in good health. Each CDR3 is given with its conserved first and last residue. Fields, in order: CDR3 protein, J gene, D gene, V gene. D genes are given only for firm matches.

CDR3aa: CSVRGRSSYEQYF
j_gene: TRBJ2-7
d_gene: .
v_gene: TRBV29-1

CDR3aa: CASSPASTYEQYF
j_gene: TRBJ2-7
d_gene: .
v_gene: TRBV18

CDR3aa: CSAMIVREVYNEQFF
j_gene: TRBJ2-1
d_gene: TRBD2
v_gene: TRBV29-1

CDR3aa: CASRRETGNNEQFF
j_gene: TRBJ2-1
d_gene: .
v_gene: TRBV6-1

CDR3aa: CSAIITGGTEAFF
j_gene: TRBJ1-1
d_gene: .
v_gene: TRBV20-1

CDR3aa: CASSWGQINEKLFF
j_gene: TRBJ1-4
d_gene: TRBD1
v_gene: TRBV5-1

CDR3aa: CASSQGLAGGILETQYF
j_gene: TRBJ2-5
d_gene: TRBD2
v_gene: TRBV12-3/TRBV12-4

CDR3aa: CASVLYGADTQYF
j_gene: TRBJ2-3
d_gene: .
v_gene: TRBV5-6

CDR3aa: CASSYFPTDTQYF
j_gene: TRBJ2-3
d_gene: .
v_gene: TRBV6-2/TRBV6-3

CDR3aa: CSGVRHATEAFF
j_gene: TRBJ1-1
d_gene: .
v_gene: TRBV20-1

CDR3aa: CASSASGFSYEQYF
j_gene: TRBJ2-7
d_gene: .
v_gene: TRBV18

CDR3aa: CASSPGTSIYNEQFF
j_gene: TRBJ2-1
d_gene: .
v_gene: TRBV5-1

CDR3aa: CSAFRGDETQYF
j_gene: TRBJ2-5
d_gene: TRBD2
v_gene: TRBV20-1

CDR3aa: CASFRDLYTDTQYF
j_gene: TRBJ2-3
d_gene: .
v_gene: TRBV28

CDR3aa: CASSPTGGGYTLNEQFF
j_gene: TRBJ2-1
d_gene: TRBD2
v_gene: TRBV5-6

CDR3aa: CAITARESNEQFF
j_gene: TRBJ2-1
d_gene: .
v_gene: TRBV10-3

CDR3aa: CASSFTRYEQFF
j_gene: TRBJ2-1
d_gene: .
v_gene: TRBV7-9

CDR3aa: CASSKSSGVSYEQYF
j_gene: TRBJ2-7
d_gene: TRBD2
v_gene: TRBV5-1

CDR3aa: CSTGRLSSGELFF
j_gene: TRBJ2-2
d_gene: .
v_gene: TRBV29-1

CDR3aa: CASSQDPSVGTQYF
j_gene: TRBJ2-5
d_gene: .
v_gene: TRBV3-1

CDR3aa: CASSLSAVAGQNIQYF
j_gene: TRBJ2-4
d_gene: .
v_gene: TRBV7-2

CDR3aa: CASRMGGGSYEQYF
j_gene: TRBJ2-7
d_gene: TRBD2
v_gene: TRBV12-3/TRBV12-4

CDR3aa: CASGEGGRGEQFF
j_gene: TRBJ2-1
d_gene: TRBD2
v_gene: TRBV6-2/TRBV6-3

CDR3aa: CASRSDEAGYTF
j_gene: TRBJ1-2
d_gene: .
v_gene: TRBV2

CDR3aa: CASSRVEGNTIYF
j_gene: TRBJ1-3
d_gene: .
v_gene: TRBV27

CDR3aa: CSAEAQYF
j_gene: TRBJ2-5
d_gene: .
v_gene: TRBV29-1

CDR3aa: CSATRGAGRGEKLFF
j_gene: TRBJ1-4
d_gene: .
v_gene: TRBV20-1

CDR3aa: CASSLRTGRDNEQFF
j_gene: TRBJ2-1
d_gene: TRBD1
v_gene: TRBV5-1

CDR3aa: CASSPRLAEPQETQYF
j_gene: TRBJ2-5
d_gene: TRBD2
v_gene: TRBV9

CDR3aa: CATRGGTQEMGELFF
j_gene: TRBJ2-2
d_gene: TRBD2
v_gene: TRBV15

CDR3aa: CASSWPTAAKNIQYF
j_gene: TRBJ2-4
d_gene: .
v_gene: TRBV12-3/TRBV12-4

CDR3aa: CASSQAGGIVNTQYF
j_gene: TRBJ2-3
d_gene: TRBD2
v_gene: TRBV3-1

CDR3aa: CASSLVGATSYNEQFF
j_gene: TRBJ2-1
d_gene: .
v_gene: TRBV7-2

CDR3aa: CASMGGPWDTQYF
j_gene: TRBJ2-3
d_gene: TRBD2
v_gene: TRBV12-3/TRBV12-4

CDR3aa: CASSVGRGGQGIHEQYF
j_gene: TRBJ2-7
d_gene: TRBD1
v_gene: TRBV9

CDR3aa: CSAGTSLGNEQFF
j_gene: TRBJ2-1
d_gene: TRBD2
v_gene: TRBV20-1

CDR3aa: CASVAGSNEQFF
j_gene: TRBJ2-1
d_gene: TRBD2
v_gene: TRBV6-6

CDR3aa: CASRIVGELFF
j_gene: TRBJ2-2
d_gene: .
v_gene: TRBV12-3/TRBV12-4

CDR3aa: CASSLAVGGEGGYTF
j_gene: TRBJ1-2
d_gene: .
v_gene: TRBV7-9

CDR3aa: CASKQLYTGELFF
j_gene: TRBJ2-2
d_gene: .
v_gene: TRBV6-1

CDR3aa: CASSPTPSSYEQYF
j_gene: TRBJ2-7
d_gene: .
v_gene: TRBV5-1

CDR3aa: CSVRQGGRTDTQYF
j_gene: TRBJ2-3
d_gene: TRBD1
v_gene: TRBV20-1

CDR3aa: CASSGTGGQRKYEQYF
j_gene: TRBJ2-7
d_gene: .
v_gene: TRBV5-1

CDR3aa: CSAPPRAGDIQYF
j_gene: TRBJ2-4
d_gene: .
v_gene: TRBV20-1

CDR3aa: CASSLTGQGWTEAFF
j_gene: TRBJ1-1
d_gene: TRBD1
v_gene: TRBV12-3/TRBV12-4

CDR3aa: CSARRGGKTSTDTQYF
j_gene: TRBJ2-3
d_gene: .
v_gene: TRBV20-1

CDR3aa: CASGGGVGTDTQYF
j_gene: TRBJ2-3
d_gene: TRBD2
v_gene: TRBV6-2/TRBV6-3

CDR3aa: CASSILPADTQYF
j_gene: TRBJ2-3
d_gene: .
v_gene: TRBV19

CDR3aa: CASSFPGSNQPQHF
j_gene: TRBJ1-5
d_gene: .
v_gene: TRBV12-3/TRBV12-4

CDR3aa: CASSLLWRGGYKETQYF
j_gene: TRBJ2-5
d_gene: TRBD2
v_gene: TRBV7-2

CDR3aa: CASSQSVLAGGDFQETQYF
j_gene: TRBJ2-5
d_gene: TRBD2
v_gene: TRBV23-1

CDR3aa: CASTSGAAREAFF
j_gene: TRBJ1-1
d_gene: .
v_gene: TRBV25-1

CDR3aa: CASSARTREQFF
j_gene: TRBJ2-1
d_gene: .
v_gene: TRBV27

CDR3aa: CASRPVGEQYF
j_gene: TRBJ2-7
d_gene: .
v_gene: TRBV2

CDR3aa: CASSKAPRDRGYNEQFF
j_gene: TRBJ2-1
d_gene: .
v_gene: TRBV21-1

CDR3aa: CASSLESGGQYF
j_gene: TRBJ2-7
d_gene: .
v_gene: TRBV5-1

CDR3aa: CSVRQGMTNGYTF
j_gene: TRBJ1-2
d_gene: TRBD1
v_gene: TRBV29-1

CDR3aa: CASSRIQGTEQYF
j_gene: TRBJ2-7
d_gene: .
v_gene: TRBV5-1